The clone carrying this T cell receptor (beta chain) was seen a few times. Its antigen is as yet unknown. To make TCR beta libraries, researchers used iRepertoire HTBI primers and Arm-PCR of CDR3 regions. TCRdb called the multiplex PCR reads again in MiXCR, with one record for every CDR3 protein. The sample yields around 360,000 distinct CDR3 sequences, around 16% seen once. The CDR3 has 17 amino acids. V trimming: 3 bases; J trimming: 0 bases; junction bases outside the gene matches: 5. The time point is: newly diagnosed GD, antithyroid drugs for less than 3 months. Making the TCR library involved RNA that had been extracted from PBMCs. EDTA tubes held 9 to 10 milliliters of peripheral blood from each patient. The data were obtained in a study of regulatory T cells in long-lasting Graves disease. Overall study results and limits: Only peripheral blood was studied, not thyroid tissue.

This sample also appeared in a second study, on T cells in Graves' hyperthyroidism and ophthalmopathy.

The sequence was obtained from a woman younger than 30 with Graves disease. The V call is TRBV12-3 or TRBV12-4, the J call TRBJ1-6; 7 bases fit TRBD1. Sequenced material: peripheral blood mononuclear cells (PBMCs), taken at new diagnosis, from a patient treated with antithyroid drugs. The CDR3 is CASSFHRGSSYNSPLHF. CDR3 nucleotide sequence: TGTGCCAGCAGTTTCCACAGGGGAAGCTCCTATAATTCACCCCTCCACTTT.